This TCR beta chain was recovered during a study of T-cell reconstitution after alpha-beta-depleted transplantation in children. General study points: T-cell counts and diversity at one year following transplant were attributed mainly to newly produced T cells. Certain patients had high TCRbeta diversity at day 60, and it came from recipient T cells and thymic progenitors that survived. Reports say that about two months after transplant, the alpha-beta T cells came out of several hundred graft clones that had expanded.

Details on this clonotype: Its cognate antigen is unknown. One end of the junction is discordant with germline, which a read error may explain.

Germline CDR1 is DFQATT and CDR2 is SNEGSKA (reference sequence). The CDR3 has 15 amino acids. Unique molecular identifiers tagged the TCRbeta library. TCRdb recomputed calls from the PCR reads with MiXCR, one row per CDR3 protein. The repertoire holds 250,000 to 300,000 distinct CDR3 sequences, less than 9.5% seen once, with approximately 8.6% in the top ten. The gene calls are TRBV20-1 and TRBJ2-1; D call uncertain. This receptor was taken from a female patient aged 2-10 years who had a stem cell transplant for Fanconi anemia, so the T cells may come from the graft donor. The starting material was peripheral blood, obtained 360 days after TCRalphabeta/CD19-depleted stem cell transplant. The DNA for the CDR3 is TGCTGTGCTAGAGCCCGACTGAACTCCTACAATGAGCAGTTCTTC. Encoded protein: CCARARLNSYNEQFF.